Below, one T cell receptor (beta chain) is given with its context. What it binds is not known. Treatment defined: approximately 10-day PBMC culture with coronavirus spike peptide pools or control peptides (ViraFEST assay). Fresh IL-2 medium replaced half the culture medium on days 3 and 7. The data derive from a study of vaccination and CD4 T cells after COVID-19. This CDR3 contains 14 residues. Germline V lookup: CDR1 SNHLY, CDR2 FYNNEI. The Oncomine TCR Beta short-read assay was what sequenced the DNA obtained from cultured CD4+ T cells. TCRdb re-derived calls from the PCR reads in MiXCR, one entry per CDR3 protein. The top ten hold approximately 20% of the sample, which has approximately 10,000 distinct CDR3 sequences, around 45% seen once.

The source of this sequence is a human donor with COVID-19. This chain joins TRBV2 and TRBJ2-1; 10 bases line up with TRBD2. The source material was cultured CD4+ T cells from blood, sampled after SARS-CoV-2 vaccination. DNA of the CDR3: TGTGCTAGCCACTCCAGCGGGGGGGCCGGGGAGCAGTTCTTC. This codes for CASHSSGGAGEQFF.